These 28 T cell receptor beta chains were all obtained from the same sample, sequenced in a study of blood T cell repertoires in COVID-19 (dated by TCRdb to about 2020). Library preparation was by the immunoSEQ multiplex PCR assay. The immuneACCESS repertoire file appears here via TCRdb, limited to in-frame rearrangements. These files lack a portion of the clones; in checked studies, under half of the deficit traces to unresolved V genes, and the cause of the others is not known. This sample gives roughly 100,000 clones in total; 81% of them show up just once. The ten largest clones add up to under 5.5% of the sample. Sequenced input: peripheral blood. These receptors all stem from a man at least 80 years old with COVID-19, enrolled during active disease.

The chain carries TRBV6-1 and TRBJ1-3; perhaps TRBD1 as D (5 bases). Germline loops: CDR1 MNHNS, CDR2 SASEGT. The CDR3 sequence is 14 residues long. V lost 1 base and J 9 bases, leaving 13 bases between the germline ends. The CDR3 DNA follows: TGTGCCAGCAGTGAAGGGCGCAGGGTTGGCACCATATATTTT. Its protein is CASSEGRRVGTIYF.

In nucleotides, the CDR3 is TGTGCCAGCAGCTTAGCGGCCACAGATACGCAGTATTTT. As protein: CASSLAATDTQYF. The chain couples TRBV7-2 to TRBJ2-3; the D is unclear. CDR3 length: 13 residues. The V gene lost 0 bases and the J gene lost 2 bases, with 3 bases spanning the gap. Per germline, CDR1 SGHTA and CDR2 FQGNSA.

CDR3 sequence: CSAATGWAGELFF. CDR3 bases: TGCAGCGCAGCAACAGGGTGGGCCGGGGAGCTGTTTTTT. The rearrangement joins TRBV29-1 to TRBJ2-2; D perhaps matches TRBD1 (6 bases). V gave up 7 bases and J gave up 6 bases, with 15 bases separating them. The CDR3 is made up of 13 amino acids. CDR1 is SQVTM, CDR2 ANQGSEA, per germline.

In this sample, this clone turned up a few times. The chain has TRBV30 and TRBJ1-3; D might be TRBD1 (5 bases). The V gene's germline CDR1 is GTSNPN and CDR2 SVGIG (reference sequence). V lost 7 bases and J 0 bases, leaving 10 bases between the germline ends. There are 13 residues in the CDR3. In nucleotides, the CDR3 is TGTGCCTCAGGACAAACCTCTGGAAACACCATATATTTT. Amino acids: CASGQTSGNTIYF.

The chain has TRBV18 and TRBJ1-3; D call uncertain. Germline V lookup: CDR1 KGHSH, CDR2 LQKENI. V lost 0 bases, J lost 3 bases, and 6 bases lay in between. This CDR3 is built from 14 residues. CDR3: CASSPPTRGNTIYF. CDR3 bases: TGTGCCAGCTCACCACCGACTCGTGGAAACACCATATATTTT.

This chain connects TRBV29-1 to TRBJ1-2, with 9 nucleotides matching TRBD1. Germline V lookup: CDR1 SQVTM, CDR2 ANQGSEA. V shed 5 bases and J 3 bases; nucleotides not matched to a gene: 10. This CDR3 has 15 amino acids. CDR3 in amino acids: CSVRGETGGDYGYTF. CDR3 coding DNA: TGCAGCGTTCGGGGAGAAACAGGGGGCGACTATGGCTACACCTTC.

V gene TRBV13 combines with J gene TRBJ1-2; no clear D. V was clipped by 5 bases and J by 7 bases, with 11 bases between them. This CDR3 region has 12 residues. CDR1 and CDR2 (germline): PRHDT, FYEKMQ (reference sequence). The CDR3: CASSRPTGGYTF. The CDR3 DNA is TGTGCCAGCAGCCGCCCTACGGGTGGCTACACCTTC.

This clone was detected a few times. The chain carries TRBV27 and TRBJ2-3; D may be TRBD2 (5 bases). This CDR3 contains 16 residues. Germline V CDR1 and CDR2: MNHEY, SMNVEV (reference sequence). Trimming removed 8 bases from V and 0 bases from J, with 18 bases in between. The CDR3 sequence: CASPLSGIESTDTQYF. The CDR3 DNA is TGTGCCAGCCCGTTAAGCGGAATCGAAAGCACAGATACGCAGTATTTT.

The chain links TRBV12-5 to TRBJ2-1, with TRBD2 identical over 9 bases. After removal of 2 bases from V and 6 bases from J, the junction contained 11 bases not matched to a gene. Germline V CDR1 and CDR2: LGHNT, FRNRAP. The CDR3 spans 17 residues. CDR3 loop: CASGLPTPGLALNEQFF. The DNA of the CDR3 is TGTGCTAGTGGTTTGCCCACTCCGGGACTAGCCCTCAATGAGCAGTTCTTC.

J is TRBJ2-5 and V is TRBV28; D possibly corresponds to TRBD1 (6 bases). The CDR3 sequence is 11 residues long. Germline assignment: CDR1 MDHEN and CDR2 SYDVKM. The V gene lost 6 bases and the J gene lost 4 bases, with 6 bases spanning the gap. CDR3 amino acids: CASSRGETQYF. CDR3 DNA sequence: TGTGCCAGCAGCAGGGGAGAGACCCAGTACTTC.

This sequence joins TRBV18 and TRBJ2-3, with 8 bases identical to TRBD2. CDR3 length: 16 amino acids. Trimming removed 3 bases from V and 0 bases from J; junction bases left unmatched: 5. In germline, CDR1 is KGHSH, CDR2 LQKENI. CDR3 region: CASSPQTSVSTDTQYF. The CDR3 DNA reads as TGTGCCAGCTCACCGCAGACTAGCGTTAGCACAGATACGCAGTATTTT.

This chain joins TRBV5-6 and TRBJ2-3, with 12 bases matching TRBD2. The V and J ends lost 2 bases and 0 bases, in that order; junction bases with no gene match: 4. This CDR3 is 17 amino acids long. CDR1 and CDR2 (germline): SGHDT, YYEEEE. The CDR3 coding sequence is TGTGCCAGCAGCTTCCTAGCGGGAGGGGGGAGCACAGATACGCAGTATTTT. Its protein is CASSFLAGGGSTDTQYF.

The chain employs TRBV4-2 and TRBJ1-2; D gene ambiguous. The germline CDR1 and CDR2 sequences are LGHNA and YNFKEQ. Trimming left V 0 bases short and J 2 bases short, with 16 bases between. The CDR3 covers 17 residues. The CDR3 loop is CASSQEVTNLENYGYTF. CDR3 nucleotide sequence: TGTGCCAGCAGCCAAGAAGTCACCAACCTAGAAAACTATGGCTACACCTTC.

With respect to this clone: Different DNA sequences within this sample yield the same CDR3. V is TRBV28 and J is TRBJ1-2; tentatively, D is TRBD1 (6 bases). Per the germline V gene, CDR1 is MDHEN and CDR2 is SYDVKM. Trimming took 4 bases from V and 5 from J, leaving 11 bases between them. The CDR3 is 13 amino acids. The CDR3 DNA follows: TGTGCCAGCAGTTCCGACAGGTTATATGGCTACACCTTC. This codes for CASSSDRLYGYTF.

This clone was picked up a small number of times. The chain uses TRBV10-2 and TRBJ2-4, with a possible D match to TRBD1 (6 bases). Per germline, CDR1 WSHSY and CDR2 SAAADI. V dropped 8 bases and J dropped 4 bases, with 15 bases sitting between them. The CDR3 runs 14 residues. CDR3 DNA sequence: TGCGCCAGCTCCCCGGGGACATCTAAAAACATTCAGTACTTC. Translating it yields CASSPGTSKNIQYF.

This clone was detected many times. The genes are TRBV5-4 and TRBJ1-2, with 7 bases fitting TRBD1. Trimming took 4 bases from V and 4 from J; bases not matched to a gene: 10. Germline V gives CDR1 SGHNT, CDR2 YYREEE (reference sequence). This CDR3 has 15 residues. The CDR3 sequence is CASSASTGSLYGYTF. In nucleotides, the CDR3 is TGTGCCAGCAGCGCCTCGACAGGGAGCCTCTATGGCTACACCTTC.

A single count supports this clone. The chain carries TRBV13 and TRBJ2-5; 7 bases agree with TRBD2. The CDR3 length is 14 residues. Germline trimming cut 8 bases from V and 0 bases from J; bases unmatched to any gene: 6. Per germline, CDR1 PRHDT and CDR2 FYEKMQ (reference sequence). The CDR3 region is CASARGGNQETQYF. The CDR3 DNA reads as TGTGCCAGCGCGAGGGGAGGGAACCAAGAGACCCAGTACTTC.

The V and J genes are TRBV19 and TRBJ1-2, with D possibly being TRBD1 (5 bases). This CDR3 region has 15 residues. The V gene's germline CDR1 is LNHDA and CDR2 SQIVND (reference sequence). The V and J ends lost 3 bases and 8 bases respectively, with 19 bases between them. CDR3 in DNA: TGTGCCAGTAGTATTGGGCCCCCACGGGGGGGAGGCTACACCTTC. Translation: CASSIGPPRGGGYTF.

The gene calls are TRBV4-1 and TRBJ2-5; TRBD1 agrees at 8 bases. V dropped 0 bases and J dropped 5; count of bases not matched to a gene: 11. The length of the CDR3 is 17 residues. Germline-derived CDR1 and CDR2 are MGHRA and YSYEKL. As DNA, the CDR3 is TGCGCCAGCAGCCAAGATCGAGGGCAGGGGGCCGGGGAGACCCAGTACTTC. It codes for CASSQDRGQGAGETQYF.

J is TRBJ1-1 and V is TRBV27, with D unclear. The germline CDR1 and CDR2 sequences are MNHEY and SMNVEV (reference sequence). The CDR3 length is 16 residues. The V end lost 6 bases, the J end lost 1 base, and 18 bases lay between the germline ends. Here the CDR3 DNA reads TGTGCCAGCAGGCGCAGCAGGCCTCCCTGGAACACTGAAGCTTTCTTT. It codes for CASRRSRPPWNTEAFF.

This clone has only a few counts. The gene calls are TRBV11-2 and TRBJ1-1; the D is unclear. Per germline, CDR1 SGHAT and CDR2 FQNNGV. This CDR3 spans 14 amino acids. V was clipped by 1 base and J by 4 bases, with 10 bases between them. In DNA, the CDR3 is TGTGCCAGCAGCTTAGTACCGTTGGCCACTGAAGCTTTCTTT. It translates to CASSLVPLATEAFF.

The DNA for the CDR3 is TGCGCCAGCAGCTTATCCCCACCGGCCAGGGGTGATGGAAACACCATATATTTT. It encodes CASSLSPPARGDGNTIYF. The rearrangement joins TRBV5-1 to TRBJ1-3; TRBD1 might be the D (6 bases). Germline loops: CDR1 SGHRS, CDR2 YFSETQ. The CDR3 totals 18 residues. The V end was cut by 2 bases, the J end by 3 bases, with 21 bases between.

This clone has only one observation. The rearrangement joins TRBV4-2 to TRBJ2-1; 11 nucleotides line up with TRBD2. J gave up 8 bases and V 1 base, and 7 bases lay outside the gene matches. The CDR3 totals 16 residues. The germline V gene encodes CDR1 LGHNA and CDR2 YNFKEQ. Written as DNA, the CDR3 is TGTGCCAGCAGCCAAGCAACTAGCGGGAGCCTCTATGAGCAGTTCTTC. It codes for CASSQATSGSLYEQFF.

The chain has TRBV27 and TRBJ2-5; a weak D match, TRBD2 (5 bases). Germline V gives CDR1 MNHEY, CDR2 SMNVEV (reference sequence). V gave up 4 bases and J gave up 3 bases, with 12 bases separating them. The CDR3 is 14 residues long. The CDR3 region has the DNA TGTGCCAGCAGTTCGGGATACCAAGAAGAGACCCAGTACTTC. Its translation: CASSSGYQEETQYF.

The rearrangement joins TRBV25-1 to TRBJ1-3, with unresolved D. There are 15 residues in the CDR3. Germline V gene sequence: CDR1 MGHDK, CDR2 SYGVNS. The V and J ends lost 1 base and 3 bases respectively, with 10 bases between them. CDR3 in DNA: TGTGCCAGCAGTGAATCAGCCGGGTTTGGAAACACCATATATTTT. Protein sequence: CASSESAGFGNTIYF.

Only one count was recorded for this clone. V and J are TRBV6-5 and TRBJ2-7, with 10 bases fitting TRBD1. Germline V gene lookup returns CDR1 MNHEY and CDR2 SVGAGI. The V segment lost 6 bases and the J segment 3 bases; nucleotides outside the gene matches: 8. This CDR3 contains 15 residues. The CDR3 DNA sequence: TGTGCCAGCAGCCTCGACAGGGGGCAACGCTACGAGCAGTACTTC. Protein sequence: CASSLDRGQRYEQYF.

This clone was seen once. The CDR3 sequence: CASSVGRSDFYGYTF. In nucleotides, the CDR3 is TGTGCCAGCAGCGTAGGGAGGTCGGACTTCTATGGCTACACCTTC. The chain is built from TRBV9 and TRBJ1-2; D is undetermined. Germline V gene data show CDR1 as SGDLS and CDR2 as YYNGEE. The V gene lost 0 bases and the J gene lost 4 bases, with 13 bases spanning the gap. The CDR3 is 15 amino acids.

Only a few counts were recorded for this clone. This chain uses TRBV11-2 with TRBJ1-1; TRBD1 agrees at 8 bases. Germline V gives CDR1 SGHAT, CDR2 FQNNGV. Losses at the gene ends were 1 base for V and 8 bases for J; bases not matched to a gene: 6. This CDR3 comprises 14 residues. The CDR3 DNA follows: TGTGCCAGCAGCTTAGCTGGGACAGGTCGAGAAGCTTTCTTT. Its translation is CASSLAGTGREAFF.